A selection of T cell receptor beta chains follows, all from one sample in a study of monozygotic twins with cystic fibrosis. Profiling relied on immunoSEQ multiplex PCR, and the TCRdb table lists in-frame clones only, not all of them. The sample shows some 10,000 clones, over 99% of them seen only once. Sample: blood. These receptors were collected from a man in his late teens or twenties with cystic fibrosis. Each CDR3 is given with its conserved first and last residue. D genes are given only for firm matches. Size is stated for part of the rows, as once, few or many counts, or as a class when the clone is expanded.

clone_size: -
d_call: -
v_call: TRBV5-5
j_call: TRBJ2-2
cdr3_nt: TGTGCCAGCAGCTTGGGTCCTGGGCCGGCCGGGGAGCTGTTTTTT
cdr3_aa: CASSLGPGPAGELFF

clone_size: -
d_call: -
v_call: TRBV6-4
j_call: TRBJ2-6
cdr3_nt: TGTGCCAGCAGTCCTGGGACTTCCTCTGGGGCCAACGTCCTGACTTTC
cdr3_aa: CASSPGTSSGANVLTF

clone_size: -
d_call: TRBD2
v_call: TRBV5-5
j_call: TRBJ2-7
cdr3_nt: TGTGCCAGCAGCCCCACCCTCCGCGGGAGGCTATACGAGCAGTACTTC
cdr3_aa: CASSPTLRGRLYEQYF

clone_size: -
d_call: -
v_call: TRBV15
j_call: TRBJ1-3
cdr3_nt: TGTGCCACCAGCAGAGATCCAAGCTCTGGAAACACCATATATTTT
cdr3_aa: CATSRDPSSGNTIYF

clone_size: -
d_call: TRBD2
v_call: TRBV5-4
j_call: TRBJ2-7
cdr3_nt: TGTGCCAGCAGCAGCTCCGGGACTAGCGGGAGCTACGAGCAGTACTTC
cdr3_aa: CASSSSGTSGSYEQYF

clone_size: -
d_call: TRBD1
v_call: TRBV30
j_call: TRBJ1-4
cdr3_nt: TGTGCCTGGACAGGGGGGGAAAAACTGTTTTTT
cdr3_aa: CAWTGGEKLFF

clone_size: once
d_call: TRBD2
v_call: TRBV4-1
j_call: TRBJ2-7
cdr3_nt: TGCGCCAGCAGCCCCAGGGACTACCCCTCCGAGCAGTACTTC
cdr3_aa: CASSPRDYPSEQYF

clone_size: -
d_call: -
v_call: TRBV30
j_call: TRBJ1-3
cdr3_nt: TGTGCCTGGAGTTGGGGGGGCTTTGTCGCTGGAAACACCATATATTTT
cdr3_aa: CAWSWGGFVAGNTIYF

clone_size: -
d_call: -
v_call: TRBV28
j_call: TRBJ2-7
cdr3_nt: TGTGCCAGCAGTTTTACAGGCCACTCCTACGAGCAGTACTTC
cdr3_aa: CASSFTGHSYEQYF

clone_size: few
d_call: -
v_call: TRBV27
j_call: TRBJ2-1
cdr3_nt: TGTGCCAGCAGTTTAGGGGTAGACAATGAGCAGTTCTTC
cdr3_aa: CASSLGVDNEQFF

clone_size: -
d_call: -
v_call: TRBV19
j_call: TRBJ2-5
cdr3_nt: TGTGCCAGCGGTGGGGACCCGGGGTTCGGGACCCAGTACTTC
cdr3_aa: CASGGDPGFGTQYF

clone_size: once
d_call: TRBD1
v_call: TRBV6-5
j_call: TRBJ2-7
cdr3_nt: TGTGCCAGCAGTTACTCGCTCCCAGGGGGTAGTTACGAGCAGTACTTC
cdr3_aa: CASSYSLPGGSYEQYF

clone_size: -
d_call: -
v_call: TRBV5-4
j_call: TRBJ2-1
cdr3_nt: TGTGCCAGCAGCTTGGATACGGGAGCCTACAATGAGCAGTTCTTC
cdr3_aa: CASSLDTGAYNEQFF

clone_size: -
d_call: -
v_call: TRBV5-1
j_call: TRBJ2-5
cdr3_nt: TGCGCCAGCAGCTGGAACGCGGAGGAGACCCAGTACTTC
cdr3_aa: CASSWNAEETQYF

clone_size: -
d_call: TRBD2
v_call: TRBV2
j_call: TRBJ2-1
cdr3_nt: TGTGCCAGTGTCAGGGGCGGGGGGTCCTACAATGAGCAGTTCTTC
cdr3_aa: CASVRGGGSYNEQFF

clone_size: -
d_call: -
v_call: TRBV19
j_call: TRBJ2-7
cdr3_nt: TGTGCCAGTAGTATTGTACGCGGTGAGCAGTACTTC
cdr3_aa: CASSIVRGEQYF

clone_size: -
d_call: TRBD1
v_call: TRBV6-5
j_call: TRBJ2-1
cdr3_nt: TGTGCCAGCAGTTACTGGGGACAGGGGGCAAATGAGCAGTTCTTC
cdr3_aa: CASSYWGQGANEQFF

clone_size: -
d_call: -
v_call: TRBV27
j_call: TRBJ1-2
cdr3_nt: TGTGCCAGCAGCGAGAGGGGAGGAACAAGCTATGGCTACACCTTC
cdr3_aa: CASSERGGTSYGYTF

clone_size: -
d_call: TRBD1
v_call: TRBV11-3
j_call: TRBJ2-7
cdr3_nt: TGTGCCAGCAGCTTAGGGACAGGGGAGTACGAGCAGTACTTC
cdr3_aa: CASSLGTGEYEQYF

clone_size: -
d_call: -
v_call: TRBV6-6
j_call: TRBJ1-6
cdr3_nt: TGTGCCAGCACCCACGCTGGGGGCAGAAATTCACCCCTCCACTTT
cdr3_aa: CASTHAGGRNSPLHF

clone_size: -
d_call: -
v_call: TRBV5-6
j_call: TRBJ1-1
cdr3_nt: TGTGCCAGCAGCTTGTCCTTGGAGAACACTGAAGCTTTCTTT
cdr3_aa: CASSLSLENTEAFF

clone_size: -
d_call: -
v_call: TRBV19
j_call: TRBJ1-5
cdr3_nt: TGTGCCAGTAGTTCCCGGGGGCTTTATAGCAATCAGCCCCAGCATTTT
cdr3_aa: CASSSRGLYSNQPQHF

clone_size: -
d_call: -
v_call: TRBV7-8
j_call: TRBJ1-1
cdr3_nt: TGTGCCAGCAGCTTAGCGCGAACGTCCATGAACACTGAAGCTTTCTTT
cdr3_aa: CASSLARTSMNTEAFF

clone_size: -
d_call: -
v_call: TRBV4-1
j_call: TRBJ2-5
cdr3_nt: TGCGCCAGCAGCCAAGAGCTCATGGCGGGAACAGAGACCCAGTACTTC
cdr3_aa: CASSQELMAGTETQYF

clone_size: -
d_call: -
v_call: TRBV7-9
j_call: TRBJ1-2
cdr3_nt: TGTGCCAGCAGCTTGGCCACTAACTATGGCTACACCTTC
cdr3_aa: CASSLATNYGYTF

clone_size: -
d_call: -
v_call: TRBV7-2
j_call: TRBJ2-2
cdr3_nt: TGTGCCAGCGGGAGGAACACCGGGGAGCTGTTTTTT
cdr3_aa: CASGRNTGELFF

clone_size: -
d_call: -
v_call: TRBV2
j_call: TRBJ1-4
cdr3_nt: TGTGCCAGAGGTGGGCAGCAGAATGAAAAACTGTTTTTT
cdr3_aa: CARGGQQNEKLFF

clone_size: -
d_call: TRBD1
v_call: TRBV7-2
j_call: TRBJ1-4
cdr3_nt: TGTGCCAGCAGCTTAGTAGGACAGGGACCTAATGAAAAACTGTTTTTT
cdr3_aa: CASSLVGQGPNEKLFF

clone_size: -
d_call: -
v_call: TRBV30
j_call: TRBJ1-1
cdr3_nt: TGTGCCTGGAGTATAAGGGGGGAAGCTTTCTTT
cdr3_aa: CAWSIRGEAFF

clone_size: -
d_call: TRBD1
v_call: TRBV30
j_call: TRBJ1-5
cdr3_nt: TGTGCCTGGAGTGTGACAGGGAGTCAGCCCCAGCATTTT
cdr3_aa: CAWSVTGSQPQHF

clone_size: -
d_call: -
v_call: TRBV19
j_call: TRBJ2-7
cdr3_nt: TGTGCCAGTAGTAGAGGATTAGCCTACGAGCAGTACTTC
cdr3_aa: CASSRGLAYEQYF